This T cell receptor beta chain is from a study of T cell changes during pregnancy in multiple sclerosis. CDR3 length: 14 amino acids. Germline loops: CDR1 LNHDA, CDR2 SQIVND (reference sequence). The ends lost 0 bases at V and 9 bases at J; junction bases unmatched: 3. The assay was immunoSEQ multiplex PCR, and TCRdb's table has in-frame clones only and misses some. The sample yields 100,000 or so clones, more than 90% seen once. The input for sequencing was peripheral blood, taken in the second trimester of pregnancy. The chain employs TRBV19 and TRBJ2-1; 9 bases fit TRBD2. The TCR originated in a female donor with multiple sclerosis, enrolled in a pregnancy study. The CDR3 DNA sequence: TGTGCCAGTAGTATAGAGGGACTAGCTGGTGAGCAGTTCTTC. Translating it yields CASSIEGLAGEQFF.